These T cell receptor beta chains were read from a single sample in a study of T-cell memory formation after mild COVID-19. Each CDR3 protein is one row after TCRdb ran MiXCR on the 5' RACE reads. The sample gives approximately 490,000 distinct CDR3 sequences, over 20% of which show up once; under 15% is in the top ten. Source material: PBMCs or a T cell subset sorted from them (not recorded which). Receptors were obtained from an adult woman who had mild COVID-19 (a few samples of this study predate the infection). Cell type and time point are not known. Each CDR3 is given without its conserved first and last residue. Each record gives: CDR3 protein, clone size, V gene, D gene. D genes are given only for firm matches. Only some rows state a clone size, as once, few, many or a class for expanded clones.

cdr3_aa: VSRASGGNEQF
clone_size: .
v_call: TRBV6-5
d_call: TRBD2

cdr3_aa: ASRSGWMGETQY
clone_size: few
v_call: TRBV7-2
d_call: .

cdr3_aa: ASSPQGGGRSGEQF
clone_size: few
v_call: TRBV7-7
d_call: .

cdr3_aa: ASSLSSAYGYT
clone_size: .
v_call: TRBV7-2
d_call: .

cdr3_aa: ASSPGTGWDGELF
clone_size: .
v_call: TRBV3-1
d_call: TRBD1

cdr3_aa: ASSLLILRGELF
clone_size: .
v_call: TRBV7-8
d_call: .

cdr3_aa: ASSSDSGPRGEQY
clone_size: .
v_call: TRBV7-2
d_call: .

cdr3_aa: ASSGSSWDEQY
clone_size: .
v_call: TRBV9
d_call: .

cdr3_aa: ASSSPRNEQF
clone_size: .
v_call: TRBV12-3/TRBV12-4
d_call: .

cdr3_aa: AISGDRGLDTEAF
clone_size: .
v_call: TRBV10-3
d_call: TRBD1

cdr3_aa: ASSLLAGGAYEQY
clone_size: .
v_call: TRBV5-6
d_call: TRBD2

cdr3_aa: ASSLTVPGELF
clone_size: many
v_call: TRBV7-3
d_call: .

cdr3_aa: SAGSFPGYT
clone_size: few
v_call: TRBV20-1
d_call: .

cdr3_aa: SVGQGRSEQF
clone_size: .
v_call: TRBV29-1
d_call: TRBD1

cdr3_aa: ASSLGGLAGNTGELF
clone_size: .
v_call: TRBV7-3
d_call: TRBD2

cdr3_aa: ASSQVLGAKNIQY
clone_size: .
v_call: TRBV4-1
d_call: .

cdr3_aa: ASSLAWVQGAPYNEQF
clone_size: many
v_call: TRBV4-2
d_call: TRBD1

cdr3_aa: ASSVTGQVNSPLH
clone_size: few
v_call: TRBV9
d_call: TRBD1

cdr3_aa: ASSLASPGEQY
clone_size: few
v_call: TRBV7-9
d_call: .

cdr3_aa: SARDGRTGAYEQF
clone_size: few
v_call: TRBV20-1
d_call: TRBD1

cdr3_aa: ASSPVVGDGEQY
clone_size: few
v_call: TRBV18
d_call: .

cdr3_aa: ASSLTAFTDTQY
clone_size: .
v_call: TRBV12-3/TRBV12-4
d_call: .

cdr3_aa: ASSLDRSPLH
clone_size: many
v_call: TRBV7-9
d_call: .

cdr3_aa: ASSYSRVYEQY
clone_size: few
v_call: TRBV6-2/TRBV6-3
d_call: .

cdr3_aa: ASSPQWGNQPQH
clone_size: few
v_call: TRBV7-2
d_call: .

cdr3_aa: SARGLGLQNYEQY
clone_size: .
v_call: TRBV20-1
d_call: TRBD2

cdr3_aa: ATSRGRDRAADTQY
clone_size: few
v_call: TRBV15
d_call: TRBD1

cdr3_aa: ASQASSGGKETQY
clone_size: few
v_call: TRBV25-1
d_call: TRBD2

cdr3_aa: ASSDFQGYT
clone_size: .
v_call: TRBV6-2/TRBV6-3
d_call: .

cdr3_aa: ASSFGTSGRRHEQF
clone_size: .
v_call: TRBV12-3/TRBV12-4
d_call: TRBD2

cdr3_aa: ASGLAPGTANTGELF
clone_size: .
v_call: TRBV12-5
d_call: TRBD1

cdr3_aa: ASSQDWEASGGETQY
clone_size: .
v_call: TRBV4-1
d_call: TRBD2

cdr3_aa: ASSLAPPAEEQF
clone_size: .
v_call: TRBV5-6
d_call: .

cdr3_aa: ASSGQPYNEKLF
clone_size: .
v_call: TRBV6-2/TRBV6-3
d_call: .

cdr3_aa: ASLVSLANGNNEQF
clone_size: .
v_call: TRBV7-2
d_call: .

cdr3_aa: ASTASRVLNEQF
clone_size: .
v_call: TRBV4-1
d_call: .

cdr3_aa: ASSRQSPFYNEQF
clone_size: few
v_call: TRBV18
d_call: .

cdr3_aa: SVSGPRGEAF
clone_size: few
v_call: TRBV29-1
d_call: .

cdr3_aa: ASSVHDSNSPLH
clone_size: few
v_call: TRBV12-3/TRBV12-4
d_call: .

cdr3_aa: ASSQVRQSAGANVLT
clone_size: few
v_call: TRBV4-1
d_call: .

cdr3_aa: ASSLTGQGIYGYT
clone_size: .
v_call: TRBV5-4
d_call: TRBD1

cdr3_aa: ASGPGTYEQY
clone_size: .
v_call: TRBV2
d_call: .

cdr3_aa: ATSRGVGPSNQPQH
clone_size: few
v_call: TRBV15
d_call: .

cdr3_aa: ASSPPRGANLQETQY
clone_size: .
v_call: TRBV5-6
d_call: .

cdr3_aa: ASSSARASYTGELF
clone_size: few
v_call: TRBV7-9
d_call: .

cdr3_aa: ASSPGQGAPTYEQY
clone_size: many
v_call: TRBV27
d_call: TRBD1

cdr3_aa: ASSPYRGLNTEAF
clone_size: .
v_call: TRBV7-9
d_call: TRBD1

cdr3_aa: ASSLRQGARGYT
clone_size: .
v_call: TRBV12-3/TRBV12-4
d_call: TRBD1

cdr3_aa: ASSADFYEQY
clone_size: few
v_call: TRBV9
d_call: .

cdr3_aa: ASSVPENTEAF
clone_size: .
v_call: TRBV18
d_call: .

cdr3_aa: ASSPLLEASDTQY
clone_size: many
v_call: TRBV12-3/TRBV12-4
d_call: .

cdr3_aa: ATSDFQLAGGPNEQF
clone_size: few
v_call: TRBV24-1
d_call: TRBD2

cdr3_aa: ASSLDSLAGANEQF
clone_size: many
v_call: TRBV7-9
d_call: TRBD2

cdr3_aa: ASSNPYAATDTQY
clone_size: few
v_call: TRBV12-3/TRBV12-4
d_call: .